The 3 T cell receptor beta chains below come from one sample, sequenced in a study of blood T cell repertoires in COVID-19. TCRdb's copy holds only in-frame clones and misses some; the assay was immunoSEQ multiplex PCR. The top ten clones hold roughly 1.8% of a sample with about 90,000 clones, roughly nine tenths of them seen once. Sequenced material: peripheral blood. All receptors derive from a human donor with active COVID-19. The donor label of this sample is uncertain.

This clone was found a few times. J is TRBJ1-2 and V is TRBV4-2; 9 nucleotides agree with TRBD1. Per germline, CDR1 LGHNA and CDR2 YNFKEQ. V lost 3 bases to trimming and J lost 7 bases; unmatched junction nucleotides: 15. The CDR3 is made up of 17 amino acids. Here the CDR3 reads CASSHTNLDGQGFGYTF. The DNA of the CDR3 is TGTGCCAGCAGCCACACCAACCTAGACGGACAGGGGTTTGGCTACACCTTC.

The genes are TRBV3-1 (or the pseudogene TRBV3-2) and TRBJ2-3, with 14 bases aligning to TRBD2. The V and J ends lost 4 bases and 4 bases, in that order; junction bases with no gene match: 7. CDR1 and CDR2 (germline): LGHDT, YNNKEL (reference sequence). The CDR3 is made up of 17 amino acids. CDR3: CASSPRRLAGGPDTQYF. The CDR3 region has the DNA TGTGCCAGCAGCCCAAGACGACTAGCGGGGGGGCCAGATACGCAGTATTTT.

This clone has only one observation. This rearrangement joins TRBV10-3 to TRBJ1-1; D not certain. Per germline, CDR1 ENHRY and CDR2 SYGVKD. Deletions cut 4 bases from V and 2 bases from J, with 8 bases between. CDR3 length: 13 residues. The CDR3 sequence is CAISGGLNTEAFF. The CDR3 bases are TGTGCCATCAGTGGAGGGTTAAACACTGAAGCTTTCTTT.